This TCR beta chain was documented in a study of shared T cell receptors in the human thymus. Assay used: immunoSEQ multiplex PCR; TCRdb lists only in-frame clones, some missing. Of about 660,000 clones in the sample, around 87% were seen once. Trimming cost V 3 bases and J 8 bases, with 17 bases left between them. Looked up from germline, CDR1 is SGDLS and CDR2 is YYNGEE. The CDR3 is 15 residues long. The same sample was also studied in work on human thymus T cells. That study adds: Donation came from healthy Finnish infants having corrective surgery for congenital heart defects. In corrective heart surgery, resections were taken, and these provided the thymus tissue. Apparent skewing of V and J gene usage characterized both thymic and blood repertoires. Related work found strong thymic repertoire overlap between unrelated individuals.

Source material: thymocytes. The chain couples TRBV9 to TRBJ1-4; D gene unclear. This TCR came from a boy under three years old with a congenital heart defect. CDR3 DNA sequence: TGTGCCAGCAGCGCCACCCGAGGGTTAAACGAAAAACTGTTTTTT. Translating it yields CASSATRGLNEKLFF. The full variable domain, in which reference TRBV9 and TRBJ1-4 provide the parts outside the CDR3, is DSGVTQTPKHLITATGQRVTLRCSPRSGDLSVYWYQQSLDQGLQFLIQYYNGEERAKGNILERFSAQQFPDLHSELNLSSLELGDSALYFCASSATRGLNEKLFFGSGTQLSVL.